This TCR beta chain is drawn from a study of regulatory T cells in long-lasting Graves disease. Specified time point: newly diagnosed GD, antithyroid drugs for less than 3 months. RNA from PBMCs was the source of the TCR library. As for this clonotype: One base away lies a much larger clone, so this may be a sequencing read error.

The germline CDR1 and CDR2 sequences are SGHRS and YFSETQ. The CDR3 has 15 residues. CDR3-region Arm-PCR and iRepertoire HTBI primers produced the TCR beta libraries. TCRdb redid the calling of the multiplex PCR reads with MiXCR, one entry per CDR3 protein. The sample lists about 540,000 distinct CDR3 sequences, roughly 13% occurring once. The same sample was also used in a study of T cells in Graves' hyperthyroidism and ophthalmopathy.

Sequenced here: peripheral blood mononuclear cells (PBMCs), sampled at new diagnosis, from a patient treated with antithyroid drugs. This TCR was sampled from a man aged 30 to 39 with Graves disease. V is TRBV5-1 and J is TRBJ2-2; a weak D match, TRBD2 (5 bases). The CDR3 sequence: CASGLSGYGTGELLF. The CDR3 DNA is TGCGCCAGCGGCCTAAGCGGCTATGGAACCGGGGAGCTGCTTTTT.